The present TCR beta chain was sequenced within a study of T cells after yellow fever vaccination. TCRdb itself ran the 5' RACE reads through MiXCR, one entry per CDR3 protein. The table includes a few hundred thousand distinct CDR3 sequences, roughly 4.8% detected once. Ten or more counts support this clonotype. Trimming shortened V by 3 bases and J by 4 bases, and 12 bases separated the two germline ends. Germline CDR1 is KGHSH and CDR2 is LQKENI. This CDR3 has 14 residues. The chain has TRBV18 and TRBJ2-5; the D gene is possibly TRBD1 (6 bases). Sequencing used CD4+ T cells sorted from PBMCs, obtained on the day of the yellow fever booster vaccination. The sequence came from a man between 18 and 29 years old who received the YFV17D yellow fever vaccine. In DNA form, the CDR3 reads TGTGCCAGCTCACCTTCACAGGGAAGAGAGACCCAGTACTTC. This sequence encodes CASSPSQGRETQYF.